These T cell receptor beta chains were read from a single sample in a study of Ad26.COV2.S vaccination and SARS-CoV-2 variants. Only in-frame clones appear in the TCRdb table, and some are missing; sequencing was by immunoSEQ multiplex PCR. This repertoire shows 250,000 to 300,000 clones, about 90% found once; its top ten account for around 3%. The starting material was peripheral blood, obtained in a trial of Ad26.COV2.S vaccine versus placebo. Source of these receptors: a person between 18 and 59 years old who received the Ad26.COV2.S COVID-19 vaccine or a placebo. The CDR3 runs from the conserved cysteine through the conserved F or W.

TRBV6-5	TRBJ2-6	CASNRNRAGANVLTF
TRBV7-9	TRBJ1-1	CASSLGGVVNTEAFF
TRBV3-1/TRBV3-2	TRBJ2-1	CASSLGTGTYNEQFF
TRBV29-1	TRBJ1-2	CSVQRDVSGYTF
TRBV5-1	TRBJ2-7	CASSSPQDEQYF
TRBV3-1/TRBV3-2	TRBJ2-5	CASSQFNRGGPGETQYF
TRBV7-2	TRBJ2-1	CASSLGGHENEQFF
TRBV6-4	TRBJ1-2	CASSEIGTGYGYTF
TRBV4-3	TRBJ1-4	CASSQDEAGGEKLFF
TRBV11-1	TRBJ2-5	CASTQPSGGGTQYF
TRBV6-5	TRBJ1-3	CATKGASGNTIYF
TRBV12-5	TRBJ1-3	CASGFRADDATIYF
TRBV5-1	TRBJ1-2	CASSLTDINYGYTF
TRBV5-1	TRBJ2-1	CASSLAGLSYNEQFF